The source of this TCR beta chain is a study of OX40 agonist ivuxolimab in advanced cancers. V gave up 1 base and J gave up 9 bases; unmatched junction bases: 5. The germline CDR1 and CDR2 sequences are SGHTA and FQGTGA. The CDR3 consists of 14 residues. Study conclusions and caveats: In the 0.1 to 3.0 mg/kg range, CD4+ and CD8+ blood T cells had expanded clonally by week 6.

Of note for this clone: Its target is not known.

Assay: immunoSEQ multiplex PCR; the TCRdb copy retains only in-frame clones and omits some. Counted here are about 86,000 clones, approximately 90% occurring once; the ten biggest clones make up approximately 1.5%. The source of this sequence is an adult with an advanced solid tumor such as melanoma, head and neck, liver or kidney cancer. Sequences were derived from CD4+ or CD8+ T cells sorted from blood, sampled in a trial of the OX40 agonist ivuxolimab. The rearrangement joins TRBV7-3 to TRBJ2-1; 8 bases align to TRBD1. The CDR3 here is CASSLRQGAGEQFF. DNA of the CDR3: TGTGCCAGCAGCTTAAGGCAGGGGGCAGGTGAGCAGTTCTTC.